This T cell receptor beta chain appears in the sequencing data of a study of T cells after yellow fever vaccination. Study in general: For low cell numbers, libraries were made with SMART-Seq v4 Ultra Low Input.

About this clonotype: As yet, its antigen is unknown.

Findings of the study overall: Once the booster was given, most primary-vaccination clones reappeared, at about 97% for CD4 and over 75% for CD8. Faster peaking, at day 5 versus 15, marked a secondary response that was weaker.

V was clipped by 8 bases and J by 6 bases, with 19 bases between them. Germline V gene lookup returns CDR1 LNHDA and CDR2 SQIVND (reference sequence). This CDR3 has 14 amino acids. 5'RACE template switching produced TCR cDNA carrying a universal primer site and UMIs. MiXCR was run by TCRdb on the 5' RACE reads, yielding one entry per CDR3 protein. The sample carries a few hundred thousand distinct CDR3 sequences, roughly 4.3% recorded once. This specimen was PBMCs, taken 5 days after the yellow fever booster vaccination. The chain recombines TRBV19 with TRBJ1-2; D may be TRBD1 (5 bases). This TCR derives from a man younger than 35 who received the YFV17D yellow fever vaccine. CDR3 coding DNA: TGTGCCAGTCGACCCGGGGGAGAGAAAAATGGCTACACCTTC. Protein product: CASRPGGEKNGYTF.